This T cell receptor beta chain is drawn from a study of cytomegalovirus exposure and HLA in healthy donors. PCR used 60 Vbeta primers and 13 Jbeta primers. The method was immunoSEQ multiplex PCR; TCRdb's version includes in-frame clones alone and lacks a portion of them. The sample has roughly 250,000 clones; 84% are singletons. Study findings and constraints: Upon later analysis, TCR association rates were observed to vary by HLA locus, being highest for DRB1 and lowest for HLA-C.

The germline V and J ends were trimmed by 3 bases and 7 bases, with 13 bases remaining between them. Germline assignment: CDR1 KGHSH and CDR2 LQKENI. The CDR3 has 13 residues. Remarks on this clone: The antigen is not known.

Sequencing was done on a sample of PBMCs. This chain connects TRBV18 to TRBJ2-7; D is perhaps TRBD2 (5 bases). The receptor comes from a woman between 35 and 50 years old in good health and CMV-seropositive. CDR3: CASSPGDSGEQYF. The CDR3 coding sequence is TGTGCCAGCTCACCCGGAGATTCGGGGGAGCAGTACTTC.